This T cell receptor (beta chain) appears in the sequencing data of a study of identical twins. Broader study findings: Twins shared beta out-of-frame sequences in excess, but this excess was weaker. For monozygotic twins, models underestimated out-of-frame TCR alpha sharing. Conclusions came from cross-sectional statistical analysis, not from following the same donors.

V was cut by 4 bases and J by 6 bases, with 4 bases left in between. The CDR3 contains 11 residues. To note about this clonotype: The antigen is not known.

TCRdb passed the 5' RACE reads through MiXCR, listing each CDR3 protein once. Among approximately 260,000 distinct CDR3 sequences listed, around 8.8% were seen once. These records were also assigned to another study, of yellow fever vaccine responses in identical twins.

The J gene is TRBJ1-5, the V gene TRBV6-7; D is uncertain. TRBV6-7 is an ORF; its function is uncertain. Sequenced: CD8+ T cells sorted from blood. This clonotype was obtained from a woman aged 18-29 years in good health. Here the CDR3 DNA reads TGTGCCAGCAGTTGGGTTCAGCCCCAGCATTTT. As protein: CASSWVQPQHF.